This T cell receptor (beta chain) came from a study of blood T cell repertoires in COVID-19. Across the whole study: Samples of COVID-19 (acute and convalescent) were obtained from the United States, Italy and Spain. T cells, B-cell-depleted T cells, or PBMCs provided the cDNA or gDNA that served as material.

Followed longitudinally, the Seattle patients had been enrolled during active infection. Per the germline V gene, CDR1 is SGHRS and CDR2 is YFSETQ. The ends lost 0 bases at V and 0 bases at J; junction bases unmatched: 5. This CDR3 spans 16 amino acids. As handled by the study authors: Cell counts per sample came from amplifying reference gene primers. Repertoires were generated with immunoSEQ multiplex PCR, while TCRdb's copy carries only in-frame clones and drops some. The V and J calls and the clone size are those of that table, but D and trimming were determined from the DNA. The table lists roughly 440,000 clones, approximately 89% of them singletons, with around 12% in the top ten.

V and J are TRBV5-1 and TRBJ2-7, with 8 bases aligning to TRBD2. Sequencing input: peripheral blood. This sequence was found in a woman in her 50s with COVID-19, enrolled during active disease. CDR3 DNA: TGCGCCAGCAGCTTGGGCTGGGCGGGGGGCTCCTACGAGCAGTACTTC. This codes for CASSLGWAGGSYEQYF.